This is a list of T cell receptor beta chains from one sample in a study of OX40 agonist ivuxolimab in advanced cancers. The table came from immunoSEQ multiplex PCR; TCRdb's copy has only in-frame clones and leaves some out. This sample has roughly 100,000 clones, with about 87% found just once. The input for sequencing was CD4+ or CD8+ T cells sorted from blood, taken in a trial of the OX40 agonist ivuxolimab. The origin of the receptors is an adult with an advanced solid tumor such as melanoma, head and neck, liver or kidney cancer. Both conserved end residues are part of each CDR3. The D gene is left open where the match is weak. Rows give clone size only sometimes, using once, few, many, or a class for an expanded clone.

D: .; J: TRBJ2-3; V: TRBV5-1; size: .; CDR3: CASSLVGDTQYF; DNA: TGCGCCAGCAGCTTGGTTGGAGATACGCAGTATTTT
D: .; J: TRBJ1-1; V: TRBV5-1; size: .; CDR3: CASSFSGQMNTEAFF; DNA: TGCGCCAGCAGCTTCTCTGGTCAAATGAACACTGAAGCTTTCTTT
D: .; J: TRBJ2-3; V: TRBV5-8; size: .; CDR3: CASSFVRPSTDTQYF; DNA: TGTGCCAGCAGCTTTGTTCGCCCTAGCACAGATACGCAGTATTTT
D: .; J: TRBJ2-7; V: TRBV19; size: .; CDR3: CASSIQGLSYEQYF; DNA: TGTGCCAGTAGTATTCAGGGGCTCTCCTACGAGCAGTACTTC
D: .; J: TRBJ1-1; V: TRBV5-1; size: .; CDR3: CASRVGTEAFF; DNA: TGCGCCAGCAGGGTAGGCACTGAAGCTTTCTTT
D: .; J: TRBJ2-7; V: TRBV9; size: .; CDR3: CASSVAPIAPGEQYF; DNA: TGTGCCAGCAGCGTAGCTCCGATCGCCCCGGGAGAGCAGTACTTC
D: .; J: TRBJ1-6; V: TRBV6-1; size: .; CDR3: CASSEAPMGGSPLHF; DNA: TGTGCCAGCAGTGAAGCGCCCATGGGTGGATCACCCCTCCACTTT
D: TRBD2; J: TRBJ2-4; V: TRBV6-5; size: .; CDR3: CASSYPSGGKNIQYF; DNA: TGTGCCAGCAGTTACCCTAGCGGGGGGAAAAACATTCAGTACTTC
D: .; J: TRBJ1-2; V: TRBV19; size: .; CDR3: CASSDQGSAYGYTF; DNA: TGTGCCAGTAGTGACCAGGGTTCCGCTTATGGCTACACCTTC
D: .; J: TRBJ2-5; V: TRBV21-1; size: once; CDR3: CASSTRQGEMQETQYF; DNA: TGTGCCAGCAGCACCCGACAGGGAGAAATGCAAGAGACCCAGTACTTC
D: .; J: TRBJ2-1; V: TRBV2; size: .; CDR3: CASRLEGLKSSEQFF; DNA: TGTGCCAGCCGCTTGGAGGGGCTTAAGAGTAGTGAGCAGTTCTTC
D: TRBD2; J: TRBJ2-5; V: TRBV5-6; size: .; CDR3: CASSLGPGLAGGRETQYF; DNA: TGTGCCAGCAGCTTGGGCCCGGGACTAGCGGGGGGGCGGGAGACCCAGTACTTC
D: .; J: TRBJ2-3; V: TRBV7-2; size: .; CDR3: CASSLRQSTDTQYF; DNA: TGTGCCAGCAGCCTCAGGCAAAGCACAGATACGCAGTATTTT
D: .; J: TRBJ2-1; V: TRBV4-3; size: .; CDR3: CASSQDLANEQFF; DNA: TGCGCCAGCAGCCAAGATTTAGCCAATGAGCAGTTCTTC
D: .; J: TRBJ1-2; V: TRBV2; size: .; CDR3: CASSDSEGTYGYTF; DNA: TGTGCCAGCAGTGATTCGGAGGGCACCTATGGCTACACCTTC
D: .; J: TRBJ2-2; V: TRBV7-2; size: .; CDR3: CASSPNGRTTGELFF; DNA: TGTGCCAGCAGCCCAAATGGGCGCACCACCGGGGAGCTGTTTTTT
D: TRBD1; J: TRBJ1-6; V: TRBV30; size: .; CDR3: CACKPRTGYGHSPLHF; DNA: TGTGCCTGCAAACCCCGGACAGGTTATGGGCATTCACCCCTCCACTTT
D: TRBD2; J: TRBJ2-1; V: TRBV11-3; size: .; CDR3: CASSLDGLAANEQFF; DNA: TGTGCCAGCAGCTTAGATGGTCTAGCGGCCAATGAGCAGTTCTTC
D: .; J: TRBJ1-2; V: TRBV27; size: .; CDR3: CASSLKVGYGYTF; DNA: TGTGCCAGCAGTTTGAAGGTCGGATATGGCTACACCTTC
D: .; J: TRBJ2-2; V: TRBV5-1; size: .; CDR3: CASSLSGGYTGELFF; DNA: TGCGCCAGCAGCTTATCTGGGGGATATACCGGGGAGCTGTTTTTT
D: .; J: TRBJ1-6; V: TRBV18; size: .; CDR3: CASSPEGAGVHSPLHF; DNA: TGTGCCAGCTCACCAGAAGGGGCAGGGGTTCATTCACCCCTCCACTTT
D: TRBD2; J: TRBJ2-1; V: TRBV2; size: .; CDR3: CASSPLAGGAYNEQFF; DNA: TGTGCCAGCAGCCCTCTAGCGGGGGGGGCCTACAATGAGCAGTTCTTC
D: .; J: TRBJ1-2; V: TRBV28; size: .; CDR3: CASSPNSNYGYTF; DNA: TGTGCCAGCAGCCCAAACTCTAACTATGGCTACACCTTC
D: .; J: TRBJ2-5; V: TRBV7-8; size: once; CDR3: CASSLRPSETQYF; DNA: TGTGCCAGCAGCTTAAGGCCCTCGGAGACCCAGTACTTC
D: TRBD1; J: TRBJ2-2; V: TRBV19; size: .; CDR3: CASMGQGNTGELFF; DNA: TGTGCCAGTATGGGACAGGGGAACACCGGGGAGCTGTTTTTT
D: TRBD1; J: TRBJ2-2; V: TRBV11-2; size: .; CDR3: CASTRQGDSGELFF; DNA: TGTGCCAGCACCAGACAGGGGGATTCCGGGGAGCTGTTTTTT
D: TRBD2; J: TRBJ2-7; V: TRBV7-8; size: .; CDR3: CASSLLAGGQGEQYF; DNA: TGTGCCAGCAGCTTGCTGGCGGGGGGGCAGGGCGAGCAGTACTTC
D: .; J: TRBJ2-1; V: TRBV5-6; size: .; CDR3: CASSLMGTEQFF; DNA: TGTGCCAGCAGCTTGATGGGGACTGAGCAGTTCTTC